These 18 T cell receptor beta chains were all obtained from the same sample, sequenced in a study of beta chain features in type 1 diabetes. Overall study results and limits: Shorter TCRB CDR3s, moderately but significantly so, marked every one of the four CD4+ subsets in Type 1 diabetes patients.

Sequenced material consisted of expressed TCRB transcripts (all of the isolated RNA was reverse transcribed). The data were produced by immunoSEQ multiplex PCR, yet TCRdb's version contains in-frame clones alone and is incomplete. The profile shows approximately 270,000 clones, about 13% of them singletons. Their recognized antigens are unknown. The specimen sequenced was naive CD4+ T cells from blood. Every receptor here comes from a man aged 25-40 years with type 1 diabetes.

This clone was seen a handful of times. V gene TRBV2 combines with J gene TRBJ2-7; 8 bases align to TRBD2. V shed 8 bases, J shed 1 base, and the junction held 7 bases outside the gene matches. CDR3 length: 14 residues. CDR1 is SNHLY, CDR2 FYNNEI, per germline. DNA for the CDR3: TGTGCCAGCTCTTCCGGGACTAGTTCCTACGAGCAGTACTTC. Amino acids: CASSSGTSSYEQYF.

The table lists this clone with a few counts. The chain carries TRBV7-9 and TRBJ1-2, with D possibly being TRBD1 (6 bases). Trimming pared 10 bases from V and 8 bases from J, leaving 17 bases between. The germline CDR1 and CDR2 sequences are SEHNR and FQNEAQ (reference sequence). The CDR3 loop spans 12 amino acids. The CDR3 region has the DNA TGTGCCACGAGCGCAGGGGTGGTGGGCTACACCTTC. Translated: CATSAGVVGYTF.

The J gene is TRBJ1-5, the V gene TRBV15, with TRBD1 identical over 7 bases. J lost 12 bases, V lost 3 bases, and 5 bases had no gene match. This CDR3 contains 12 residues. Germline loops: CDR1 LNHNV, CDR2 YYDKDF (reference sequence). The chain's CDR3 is CATSSLQGYQHF. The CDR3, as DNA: TGTGCCACCAGCAGCTTACAGGGGTACCAGCATTTT.

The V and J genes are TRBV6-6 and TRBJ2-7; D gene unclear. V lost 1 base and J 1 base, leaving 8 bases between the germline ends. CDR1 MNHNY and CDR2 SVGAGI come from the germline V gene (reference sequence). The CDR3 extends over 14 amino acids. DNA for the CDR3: TGTGCCAGCAGTTACTTCGTCGGGTCCTACGAGCAGTACTTC. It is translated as CASSYFVGSYEQYF.

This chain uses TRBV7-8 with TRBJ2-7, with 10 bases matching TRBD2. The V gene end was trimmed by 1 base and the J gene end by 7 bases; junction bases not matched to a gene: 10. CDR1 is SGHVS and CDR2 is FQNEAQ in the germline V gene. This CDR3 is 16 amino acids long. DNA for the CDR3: TGTGCCAGCAGCTTAGTTCCCCTAGCGGGAGTAGGGGAGCAGTACTTC. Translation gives CASSLVPLAGVGEQYF.

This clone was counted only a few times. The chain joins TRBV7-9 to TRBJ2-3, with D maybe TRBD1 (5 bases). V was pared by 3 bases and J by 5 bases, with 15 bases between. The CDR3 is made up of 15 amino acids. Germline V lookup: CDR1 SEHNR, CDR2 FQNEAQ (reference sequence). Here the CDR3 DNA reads TGTGCCAGCAGCTTTACAGGAGAGCTGGGAGATACGCAGTATTTT. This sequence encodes CASSFTGELGDTQYF.

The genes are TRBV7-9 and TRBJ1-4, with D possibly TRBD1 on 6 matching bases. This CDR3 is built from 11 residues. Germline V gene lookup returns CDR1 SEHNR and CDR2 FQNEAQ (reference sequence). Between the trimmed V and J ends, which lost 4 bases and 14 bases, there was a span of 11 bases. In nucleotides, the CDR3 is TGTGCCAGCAGCTCCCAGGGGTGGCTGTTTTTT. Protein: CASSSQGWLFF.

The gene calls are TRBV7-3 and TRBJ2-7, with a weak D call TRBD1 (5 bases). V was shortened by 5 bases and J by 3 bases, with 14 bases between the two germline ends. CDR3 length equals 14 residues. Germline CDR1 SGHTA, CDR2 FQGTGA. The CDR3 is CASSLGAGNYEQYF. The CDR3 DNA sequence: TGTGCCAGCAGCCTTGGGGCTGGGAACTACGAGCAGTACTTC.

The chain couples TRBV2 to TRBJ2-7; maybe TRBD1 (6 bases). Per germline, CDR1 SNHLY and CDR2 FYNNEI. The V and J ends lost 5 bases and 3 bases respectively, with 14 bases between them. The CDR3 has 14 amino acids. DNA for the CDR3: TGTGCCAGCAGTAACGTGTGGGACAACTACGAGCAGTACTTC. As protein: CASSNVWDNYEQYF.

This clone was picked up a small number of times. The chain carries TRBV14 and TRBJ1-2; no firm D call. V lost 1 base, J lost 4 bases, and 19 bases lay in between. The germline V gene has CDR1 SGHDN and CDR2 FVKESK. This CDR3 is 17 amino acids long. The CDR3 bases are TGTGCCAGCAGCCAAGTCTTCAGAGGAGGGAACATCTATGGCTACACCTTC. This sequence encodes CASSQVFRGGNIYGYTF.

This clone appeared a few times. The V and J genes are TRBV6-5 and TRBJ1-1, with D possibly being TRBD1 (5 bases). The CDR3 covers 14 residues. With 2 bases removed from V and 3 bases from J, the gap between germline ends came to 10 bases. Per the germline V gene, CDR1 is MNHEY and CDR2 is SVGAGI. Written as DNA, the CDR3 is TGTGCCAGCAGTTACGTTCCCAGGGACACTGAAGCTTTCTTT. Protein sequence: CASSYVPRDTEAFF.

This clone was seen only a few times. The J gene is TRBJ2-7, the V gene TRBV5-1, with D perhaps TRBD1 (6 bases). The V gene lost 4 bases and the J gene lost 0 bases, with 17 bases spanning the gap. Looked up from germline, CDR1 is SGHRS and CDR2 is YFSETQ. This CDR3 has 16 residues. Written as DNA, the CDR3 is TGCGCCAGCAGCGATAAAACAGGGACCCTCTCCTACGAGCAGTACTTC. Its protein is CASSDKTGTLSYEQYF.

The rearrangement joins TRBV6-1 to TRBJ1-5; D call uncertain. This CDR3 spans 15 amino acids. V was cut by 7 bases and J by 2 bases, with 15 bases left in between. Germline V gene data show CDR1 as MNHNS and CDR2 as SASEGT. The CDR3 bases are TGTGCCAGCATCGCCGGGAGGGTCGGCAATCAGCCCCAGCATTTT. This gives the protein CASIAGRVGNQPQHF.

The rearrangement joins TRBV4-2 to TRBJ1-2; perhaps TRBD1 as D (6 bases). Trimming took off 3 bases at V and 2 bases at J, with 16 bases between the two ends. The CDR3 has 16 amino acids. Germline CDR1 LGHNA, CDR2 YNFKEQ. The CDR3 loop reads CASSQDRLNANYGYTF. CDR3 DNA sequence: TGTGCCAGCAGCCAGGACAGACTTAACGCAAACTATGGCTACACCTTC.

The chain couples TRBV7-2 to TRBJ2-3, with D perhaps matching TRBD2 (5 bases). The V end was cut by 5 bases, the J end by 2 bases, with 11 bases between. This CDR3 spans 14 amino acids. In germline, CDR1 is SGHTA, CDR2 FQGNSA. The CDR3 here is CASSPQRITDTQYF. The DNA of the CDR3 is TGTGCCAGCAGCCCCCAGCGGATCACAGATACGCAGTATTTT. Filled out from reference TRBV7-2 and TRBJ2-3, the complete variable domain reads GAGVSQSPSNKVTEKGKDVELRCDPISGHTALYWYRQSLGQGLEFLIYFQGNSAPDKSGLPSDRFSAERTGGSVSTLTIQRTQQEDSAVYLCASSPQRITDTQYFGPGTRLTVL.

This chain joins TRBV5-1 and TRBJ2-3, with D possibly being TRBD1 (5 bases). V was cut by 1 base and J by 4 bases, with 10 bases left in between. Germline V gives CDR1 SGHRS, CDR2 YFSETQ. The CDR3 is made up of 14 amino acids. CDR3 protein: CASSLSQGADTQYF. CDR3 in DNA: TGCGCCAGCAGCTTGAGTCAGGGCGCAGATACGCAGTATTTT.

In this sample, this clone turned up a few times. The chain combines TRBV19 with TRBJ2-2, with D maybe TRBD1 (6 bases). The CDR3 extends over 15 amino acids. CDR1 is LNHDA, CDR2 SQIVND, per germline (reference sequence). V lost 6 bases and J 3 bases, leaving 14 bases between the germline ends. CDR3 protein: CASSPRGRDTGELFF. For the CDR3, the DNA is TGTGCCAGTAGCCCGAGGGGGAGAGACACCGGGGAGCTGTTTTTT.

The CDR3 nucleotides read TGTGCCAGTAGTTTGGACACGAACACTGAAGCTTTCTTT. Translated, it gives CASSLDTNTEAFF. The rearrangement joins TRBV19 to TRBJ1-1; tentative D call: TRBD1 (5 bases). Per germline, CDR1 LNHDA and CDR2 SQIVND (reference sequence). V lost 5 bases and J lost 1, with 8 bases in between. This CDR3 contains 13 residues.